The sequence of this TCR beta chain was determined in a study of technical replicates of blood from a handful of donors. V was pared by 8 bases and J by 7 bases, with 11 bases of the junction left unmatched. In germline, CDR1 is SNHLY, CDR2 FYNNEI. The CDR3 totals 14 residues. Profiled with immunoSEQ multiplex PCR; TCRdb holds only in-frame clones, not every one. The sample contains tens of thousands of clones, 90% to 95% of which appear only once. The TCR comes from a human donor in good health. Sequences were obtained from T cells isolated from PBMCs. V gene TRBV2 combines with J gene TRBJ1-5; TRBD1 aligns across 7 bases. The CDR3 loop is CASAVNRGGQPQHF. CDR3 bases: TGTGCCAGCGCCGTTAACAGGGGAGGCCAGCCCCAGCATTTT.